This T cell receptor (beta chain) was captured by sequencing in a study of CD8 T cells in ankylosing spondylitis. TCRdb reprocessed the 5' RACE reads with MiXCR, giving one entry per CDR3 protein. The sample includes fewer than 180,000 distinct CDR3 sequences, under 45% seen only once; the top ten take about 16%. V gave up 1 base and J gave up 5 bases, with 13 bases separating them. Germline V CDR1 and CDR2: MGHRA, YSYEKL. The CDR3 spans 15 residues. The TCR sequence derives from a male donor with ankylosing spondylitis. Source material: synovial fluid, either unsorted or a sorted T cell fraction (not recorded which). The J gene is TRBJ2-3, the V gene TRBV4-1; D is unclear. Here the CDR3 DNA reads TGCGCCAGCAGCCAAGTCCCTCCCGTGCTAGATACGCAGTATTTT. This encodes CASSQVPPVLDTQYF.